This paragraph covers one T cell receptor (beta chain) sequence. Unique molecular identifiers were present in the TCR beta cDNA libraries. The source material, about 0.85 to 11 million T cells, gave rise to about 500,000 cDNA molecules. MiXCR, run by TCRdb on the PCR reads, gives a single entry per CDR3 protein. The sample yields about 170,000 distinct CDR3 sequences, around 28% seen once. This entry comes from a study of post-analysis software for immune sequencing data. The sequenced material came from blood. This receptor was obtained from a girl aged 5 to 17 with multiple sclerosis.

CDR3 loop: CASSQAFKGTDTQYF. The CDR3 region has the DNA TGCGCCAGCAGCCAGGCGTTCAAAGGCACAGATACGCAGTATTTT. This chain uses TRBV5-1 with TRBJ2-3; no definite D call. The CDR3 contains 15 residues. Trimming removed 4 bases at V and 1 base at J, with 13 bases between. Germline CDR1 and CDR2: SGHRS and YFSETQ.